These 9 T cell receptor beta chains originate from one sample sequenced in a study of T cell responses to AZD1222 COVID-19 vaccine (dated by TCRdb to the early 2020s). The time point label of this sample denotes: baseline before first vaccination. Receptors were amplified or captured by the immunoSEQ multiplex PCR assay. TCRdb limited this immuneACCESS table to in-frame rearrangements with V and J called. A share of clones is missing; checked studies link under half to unresolved V genes, and the rest is unexplained. Present in this sample are over 70,000 clones, approximately 86% of which were seen just once. Of the sample, under 7% is held by the ten largest clones. The source material was peripheral blood, sampled on day 0 of AZD1222 vaccination. Receptors were obtained from an adult in good health.

The chain recombines TRBV18 with TRBJ2-3, with 12 bases fitting TRBD2. Unmatched junction bases numbered 7, after V lost 4 bases and J lost 5 bases. The length of the CDR3 is 16 residues. Germline lookup yields CDR1 KGHSH and CDR2 LQKENI. CDR3 sequence (DNA): TGTGCCAGCTCACTAGGACTAGCGGGAATGAGAGATACGCAGTATTTT. Residues: CASSLGLAGMRDTQYF.

J is TRBJ2-3 and V is TRBV3-1 (or the pseudogene TRBV3-2), with 8 nucleotides matching TRBD1. Germline CDR1 is LGHDT and CDR2 is YNNKEL (reference sequence). J gave up 4 bases and V 2 bases, and 8 bases lay outside the gene matches. The CDR3 loop spans 16 amino acids. In DNA form, the CDR3 reads TGTGCCAGCAGCCAACTCGCAGGGGGCAGCGCAGATACGCAGTATTTT. It translates to CASSQLAGGSADTQYF.

V is TRBV6-4 and J is TRBJ2-5, with TRBD2 identical over 11 bases. V was pared by 10 bases and J by 5 bases, with 9 bases of the junction left unmatched. Germline V gene lookup returns CDR1 MRHNA and CDR2 SNTAGT. The CDR3 contains 14 residues. The CDR3 spells CANLAGGPGETQYF. The CDR3 coding sequence is TGTGCCAACTTAGCGGGAGGGCCAGGGGAGACCCAGTACTTC.

The chain carries TRBV5-1 and TRBJ1-1; D might be TRBD1 (6 bases). Germline V gene sequence: CDR1 SGHRS, CDR2 YFSETQ. The CDR3 spans 14 residues. The ends were cut back, 4 bases at V and 1 base at J, with 11 bases in the middle. The CDR3 DNA is TGCGCCAGCAGCCCCGGACAGACGAACACTGAAGCTTTCTTT. Translated: CASSPGQTNTEAFF. Based on the CDR3 plus reference TRBV5-1 and TRBJ1-1, the full variable domain is KAGVTQTPRYLIKTRGQQVTLSCSPISGHRSVSWYQQTPGQGLQFLFEYFSETQRNKGNFPGRFSGRQFSNSRSEMNVSTLELGDSALYLCASSPGQTNTEAFFGQGTRLTVV.

The CDR3: CASSPSGSWADTQYF. DNA of the CDR3: TGTGCCAGCAGCCCTAGCGGGAGTTGGGCAGATACGCAGTATTTT. This chain joins TRBV9 and TRBJ2-3, with TRBD2 matching over 10 bases. This CDR3 has 15 amino acids. CDR1 SGDLS and CDR2 YYNGEE come from the germline V gene. V lost 4 bases to trimming and J lost 4 bases; unmatched junction nucleotides: 6.

This clone was seen only once. The rearrangement joins TRBV6-5 to TRBJ2-7; the D is unclear. Trimming cost V 6 bases and J 2 bases, with 17 bases left between them. In germline, CDR1 is MNHEY, CDR2 SVGAGI. The CDR3 is 15 amino acids. The CDR3 bases are TGTGCCAGCAGCCCCGGCGACGCACACCCCTACGAGCAGTACTTC. Its protein product is CASSPGDAHPYEQYF.

This clone was counted only a few times. The chain combines TRBV7-2 with TRBJ1-4, with D possibly being TRBD1 (5 bases). Trimming pared 5 bases from V and 0 bases from J, leaving 13 bases between. Germline CDR1 is SGHTA and CDR2 is FQGNSA. This CDR3 comprises 16 residues. CDR3 in DNA: TGTGCCAGCAGCCACGGGGGATTCGCAACTAATGAAAAACTGTTTTTT. It yields the protein CASSHGGFATNEKLFF. The variable domain in full, with the rest retrieved from reference TRBV7-2 and TRBJ1-4, is GAGVSQSPSNKVTEKGKDVELRCDPISGHTALYWYRQSLGQGLEFLIYFQGNSAPDKSGLPSDRFSAERTGGSVSTLTIQRTQQEDSAVYLCASSHGGFATNEKLFFGSGTQLSVL.

Only a few counts were recorded for this clone. This rearrangement joins TRBV14 to TRBJ1-2; possible D gene TRBD1, 5 bases. CDR1 is SGHDN and CDR2 is FVKESK in the germline V gene. Trimming shortened V by 4 bases and J by 6 bases, and 12 bases separated the two germline ends. The CDR3 contains 13 residues. In DNA form, the CDR3 reads TGTGCCAGCAGCCTCAACTTAGGGGATGGCTACACCTTC. Protein product: CASSLNLGDGYTF.

The chain uses TRBV20-1 and TRBJ1-1; D unclear. The length of the CDR3 is 10 residues. Germline V gives CDR1 DFQATT, CDR2 SNEGSKA (reference sequence). V was shortened by 7 bases and J by 5 bases, with 8 bases between the two germline ends. This CDR3 reads CSERHTEAFF. The CDR3 DNA is TGCAGTGAGAGGCATACTGAAGCTTTCTTT.